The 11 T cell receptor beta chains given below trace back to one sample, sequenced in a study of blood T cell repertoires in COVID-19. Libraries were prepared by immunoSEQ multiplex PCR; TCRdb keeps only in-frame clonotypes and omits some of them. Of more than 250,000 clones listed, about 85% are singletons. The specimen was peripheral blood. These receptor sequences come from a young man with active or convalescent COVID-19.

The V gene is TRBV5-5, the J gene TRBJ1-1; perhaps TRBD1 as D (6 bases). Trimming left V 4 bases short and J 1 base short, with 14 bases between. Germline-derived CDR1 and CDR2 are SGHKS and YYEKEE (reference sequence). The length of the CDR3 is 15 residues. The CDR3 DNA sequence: TGTGCCAGCAGCACTCAGGGGACGGAGAACACTGAAGCTTTCTTT. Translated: CASSTQGTENTEAFF. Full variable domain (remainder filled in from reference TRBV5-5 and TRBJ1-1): DAGVTQSPTHLIKTRGQQVTLRCSPISGHKSVSWYQQVLGQGPQFIFQYYEKEERGRGNFPDRFSARQFPNYSSELNVNALLLGDSALYLCASSTQGTENTEAFFGQGTRLTVV.

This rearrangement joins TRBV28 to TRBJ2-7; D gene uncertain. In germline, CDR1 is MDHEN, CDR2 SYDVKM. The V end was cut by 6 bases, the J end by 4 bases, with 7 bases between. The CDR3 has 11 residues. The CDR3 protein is CASRSAYEQYF. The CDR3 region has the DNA TGTGCCAGCAGAAGCGCTTACGAGCAGTACTTC.

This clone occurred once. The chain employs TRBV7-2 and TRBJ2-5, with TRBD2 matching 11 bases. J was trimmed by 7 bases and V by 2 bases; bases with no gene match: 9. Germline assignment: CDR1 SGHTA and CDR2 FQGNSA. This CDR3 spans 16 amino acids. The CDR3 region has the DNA TGTGCCAGCAGCTTAACCGTTACTAGCGGGAGTGGGACCCAGTACTTC. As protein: CASSLTVTSGSGTQYF.

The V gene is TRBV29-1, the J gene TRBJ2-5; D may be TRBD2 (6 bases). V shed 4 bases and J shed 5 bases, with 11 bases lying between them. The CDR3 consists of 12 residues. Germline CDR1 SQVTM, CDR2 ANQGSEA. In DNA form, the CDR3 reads TGCAGCGTTGGGAACAGCGGGGAGACCCAGTACTTC. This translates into CSVGNSGETQYF.

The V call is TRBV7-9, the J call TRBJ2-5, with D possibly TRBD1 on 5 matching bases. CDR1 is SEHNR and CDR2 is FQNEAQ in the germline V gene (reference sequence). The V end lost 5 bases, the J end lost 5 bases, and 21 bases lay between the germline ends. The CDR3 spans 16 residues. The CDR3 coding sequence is TGTGCCAGCAGCCCGCAGGCGGCAGGGATAAGGGAGACCCAGTACTTC. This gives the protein CASSPQAAGIRETQYF.

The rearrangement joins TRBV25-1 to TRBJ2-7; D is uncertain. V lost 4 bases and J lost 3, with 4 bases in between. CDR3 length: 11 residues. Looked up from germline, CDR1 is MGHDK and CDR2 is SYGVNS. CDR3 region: CASSAVYEQYF. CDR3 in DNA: TGTGCCAGCAGTGCCGTCTACGAGCAGTACTTC.

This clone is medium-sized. The CDR3: CASSLSGTSSYEQYF. The CDR3 DNA is TGCGCCAGCAGCTTGAGCGGGACTAGCAGCTACGAGCAGTACTTC. The chain recombines TRBV5-1 with TRBJ2-7; 9 positions match TRBD2. Germline CDR1 reads SGHRS; CDR2 reads YFSETQ. The CDR3 contains 15 residues. J gave up 3 bases and V 1 base, and 5 bases lay outside the gene matches.

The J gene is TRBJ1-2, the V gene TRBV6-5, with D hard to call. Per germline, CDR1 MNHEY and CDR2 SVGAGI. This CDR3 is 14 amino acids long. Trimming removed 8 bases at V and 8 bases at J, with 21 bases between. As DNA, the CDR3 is TGTGCCAGCGGAGACTACGGATCTATGGAGGGCTACACCTTC. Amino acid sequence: CASGDYGSMEGYTF.

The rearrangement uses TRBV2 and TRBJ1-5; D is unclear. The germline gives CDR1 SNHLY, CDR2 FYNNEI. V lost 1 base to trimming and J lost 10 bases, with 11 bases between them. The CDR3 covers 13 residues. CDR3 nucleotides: TGTGCCAGCAGTGAAGAGTGGCCTCAACCCCAGCATTTT. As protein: CASSEEWPQPQHF.

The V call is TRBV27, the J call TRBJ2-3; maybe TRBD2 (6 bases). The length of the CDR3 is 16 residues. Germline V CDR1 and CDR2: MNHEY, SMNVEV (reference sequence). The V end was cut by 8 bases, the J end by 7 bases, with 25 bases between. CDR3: CASLKPGSGTHNTQYF. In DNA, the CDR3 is TGTGCCAGCCTAAAGCCCGGGAGCGGTACGCACAATACGCAGTATTTT.

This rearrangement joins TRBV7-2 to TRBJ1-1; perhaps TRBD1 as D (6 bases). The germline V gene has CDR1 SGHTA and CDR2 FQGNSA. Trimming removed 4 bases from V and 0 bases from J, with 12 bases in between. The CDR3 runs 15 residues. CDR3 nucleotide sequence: TGTGCCAGCAGCTCCCCACAGGGTATGAACACTGAAGCTTTCTTT. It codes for CASSSPQGMNTEAFF.